One T cell receptor (beta chain) is described in this entry. Its antigen is unidentified. Losses at the gene ends were 5 bases for V and 5 bases for J; bases not matched to a gene: 7. Germline V gene lookup returns CDR1 MNHNS and CDR2 SASEGT. The CDR3 covers 15 residues. This record belongs to a study of metastatic and nonmetastatic thyroid tumors. In the study overall: The authors compared repertoires across blood and tumor or nodule tissue from malignant and benign thyroid patients.

Regarding the study as a whole: A significant increase in TCR beta diversity was reportedly seen in malignant thyroid tumors relative to benign nodules, in blood and tumor.

All patients reached thyroid surgery having received no treatment beforehand. In the source study's methods: Built for papillary thyroid cancer, a distant-metastasis classifier drew on CDR3 differences across clinicopathological groups. MiXCR was used by TCRdb to re-call the PCR reads. The V and J calls shown here were made by TCRdb, not taken from the authors' results. The repertoire holds tens of thousands of clones, with roughly 19% as singletons. This clonotype originated in a female donor with papillary thyroid cancer or a benign thyroid nodule (not recorded which). Some clones in this sample may be carry-over from other donors' samples. Sequences were obtained from blood. The chain carries TRBV6-1 and TRBJ1-3, with 9 bases identical to TRBD1. The CDR3 sequence: CASSPGTGPRNTIYF. DNA for the CDR3: TGTGCCAGCAGTCCCGGGACAGGGCCCAGAAACACCATATATTTT.